This T cell receptor beta chain derives from a study of CD8 T cells in Susac syndrome. V lost 1 base, J lost 9 bases, and 13 bases lay in between. Germline CDR1 is GTSNPN and CDR2 is SVGIG (reference sequence). The CDR3 spans 13 residues. CD8+ and CD4+ blood T cells underwent TCR beta sequencing. The study used treatment-naive patients who had stable or active relapsing-remitting disease as multiple sclerosis controls. TEMRA cells were FACS-enriched and CD8+ and CD4+ T cells negatively isolated. Random hexamers were used to reverse transcribe an amount of roughly 0.45 to 1 ug RNA. Amplification of the TCR beta CDR3 was carried out by immunoSEQ multiplex PCR, which spanned a total of 54 Vbeta and 13 Jbeta segments. TCRdb reanalysed the immunoSEQ multiplex PCR reads using MiXCR and keeps one entry per CDR3 protein. The sample lists roughly 150,000 distinct CDR3 sequences; 95% to 96% were seen once.

The receptor comes from a human donor with multiple sclerosis. The sample taken for sequencing was CD8+ T cells from PBMCs. The rearrangement joins TRBV30 to TRBJ2-1, with D uncertain. The CDR3: CAWSDPPLGEQFF. Written as DNA, the CDR3 is TGTGCCTGGAGTGACCCCCCCTTAGGTGAGCAGTTCTTC.